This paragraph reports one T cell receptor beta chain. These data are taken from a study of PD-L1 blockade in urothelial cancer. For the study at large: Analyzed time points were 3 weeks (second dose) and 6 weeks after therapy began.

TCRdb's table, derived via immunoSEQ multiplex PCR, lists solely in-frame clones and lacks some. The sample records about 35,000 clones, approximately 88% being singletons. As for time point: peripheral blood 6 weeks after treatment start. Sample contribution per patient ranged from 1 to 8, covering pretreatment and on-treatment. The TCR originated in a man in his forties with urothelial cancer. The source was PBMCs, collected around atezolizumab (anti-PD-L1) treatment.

The CDR3 reads CATSNGVLTEAFF. For the CDR3, the DNA is TGTGCCACCTCAAACGGGGTGCTGACTGAAGCTTTCTTT. This chain uses TRBV15 with TRBJ1-1; the D is unclear. The CDR3 is 13 residues long. V was pared by 8 bases and J by 5 bases, with 15 bases between. Germline-derived CDR1 and CDR2 are LNHNV and YYDKDF (reference sequence).